A single sample gave rise to the 13 T cell receptor beta chains below, sequenced in a study of T-cell reconstitution after alpha-beta-depleted transplantation in children. It was with unique molecular identifiers that the TCRbeta library was prepared. In TCRdb, the PCR reads were re-called with MiXCR into one record per CDR3 protein. Seen here are just under 550,000 distinct CDR3 sequences, approximately 16% observed once, and the top ten hold less than 4%. Sequencing used PBMCs from the stem cell graft donor, obtained from the stem cell graft. These receptors were obtained from a human donor who donated a stem cell graft to a child with acute lymphoblastic leukemia.

The table lists this clonotype with a few counts. The rearrangement links TRBV7-6 to TRBJ1-2; D is uncertain. In germline, CDR1 is SGHVS, CDR2 FNYEAQ. Trimming removed 1 base at V and 1 base at J, with 13 bases between. The CDR3 spans 16 residues. The DNA for the CDR3 is TGTGCCAGCAGCTTAGAGGTAGCAGGCTTTAACTATGGCTACACCTTC. It is translated as CASSLEVAGFNYGYTF.

V is TRBV15 and J is TRBJ2-3; possibly TRBD2 for D (7 bases). V dropped 6 bases and J dropped 2 bases, with 12 bases sitting between them. Germline lookup yields CDR1 LNHNV and CDR2 YYDKDF (reference sequence). The CDR3 contains 14 residues. The CDR3 bases are TGTGCCACCAGGCGGCGGGGGCTCACAGATACGCAGTATTTT. Protein sequence: CATRRRGLTDTQYF.

This sequence joins TRBV7-3 and TRBJ1-2; D not resolved. This CDR3 is built from 15 residues. V was clipped by 5 bases and J by 8 bases, with 21 bases between them. Germline CDR1 is SGHTA and CDR2 is FQGTGA. CDR3 in amino acids: CASSVNGGRGRGYTF. The CDR3 DNA reads as TGTGCCAGCAGCGTAAACGGAGGCCGGGGAAGAGGCTACACCTTC.

The chain has TRBV10-1 and TRBJ2-7; D unclear. CDR1 is WNHNN and CDR2 is SYGVQD in the germline V gene (reference sequence). This CDR3 spans 12 amino acids. Trimming took off 0 bases at V and 6 bases at J, with 6 bases between the two ends. The CDR3 DNA sequence: TGCGCCAGCAGTGAGTCGGGCATCGAGCAGTACTTC. Its protein product is CASSESGIEQYF.

The J gene is TRBJ2-1, the V gene TRBV12-3 or TRBV12-4, with D hard to call. This CDR3 is built from 11 residues. The V end was cut by 7 bases, the J end by 8 bases, with 9 bases between. The CDR3 coding sequence is TGTGCCAGCACCCATTACCATGAGCAGTTCTTC. Translated: CASTHYHEQFF.

The genes are TRBV27 and TRBJ1-1, with D uncertain. Trimming cost V 3 bases and J 8 bases, with 13 bases left between them. Germline V gives CDR1 MNHEY, CDR2 SMNVEV (reference sequence). The length of the CDR3 is 13 residues. The DNA for the CDR3 is TGTGCCAGCAGTTTTGGGGTTTCGGCAGAAGCTTTCTTT. Its translation is CASSFGVSAEAFF.

The genes are TRBV12-3 or TRBV12-4 and TRBJ2-1; D assignment may be TRBD1 or TRBD2 (5 bases each). Trimming pared 5 bases from V and 8 bases from J, leaving 13 bases between. This CDR3 is built from 13 residues. CDR3 loop: CASSRPGTDEQFF. The CDR3 bases are TGTGCCAGCAGTCGCCCCGGGACGGATGAGCAGTTCTTC.

This clonotype was found a few times. V usage is TRBV5-1 and J usage is TRBJ1-5; D is possibly TRBD1 (5 bases). Trimming stripped 3 bases from V and 9 bases from J, with 22 bases between. The CDR3 totals 16 residues. CDR1 is SGHRS and CDR2 is YFSETQ in the germline V gene. CDR3 amino acids: CASSSPSREMIGPQHF. CDR3 DNA sequence: TGCGCCAGCAGCTCCCCCTCCAGGGAGATGATCGGGCCCCAGCATTTT.

This clonotype turned up a few times. The V and J genes are TRBV3-1 and TRBJ2-3; no clear D. With 0 bases removed from V and 14 bases from J, the gap between germline ends came to 12 bases. Germline lookup yields CDR1 LGHDT and CDR2 YNNKEL (reference sequence). The CDR3 covers 12 residues. This CDR3 reads CASSQDLAEMYF. The DNA for the CDR3 is TGTGCCAGCAGCCAAGATTTAGCAGAGATGTATTTT.

V is TRBV5-1 and J is TRBJ2-3; TRBD2 aligns across 8 bases. The CDR3 contains 16 residues. The V segment lost 3 bases and the J segment 2 bases; nucleotides outside the gene matches: 8. The germline V gene encodes CDR1 SGHRS and CDR2 YFSETQ. Here the CDR3 reads CASSYLSGTYTDTQYF. DNA for the CDR3: TGCGCCAGCAGCTACCTTAGCGGGACCTACACAGATACGCAGTATTTT. The complete variable domain, with remaining parts taken from reference TRBV5-1 and TRBJ2-3, reads KAGVTQTPRYLIKTRGQQVTLSCSPISGHRSVSWYQQTPGQGLQFLFEYFSETQRNKGNFPGRFSGRQFSNSRSEMNVSTLELGDSALYLCASSYLSGTYTDTQYFGPGTRLTVL.

At least ten counts were recorded for this clonotype. CDR3 coding DNA: TGCGCCAGCAGTTTGCCAACTTCCATGCAGTTCTTC. It translates to CASSLPTSMQFF. The chain uses TRBV5-1 and TRBJ2-1; D gene ambiguous. The V and J ends lost 5 bases and 12 bases respectively, with 15 bases between them. CDR1 is SGHRS and CDR2 is YFSETQ in the germline V gene. This CDR3 region has 12 residues.

This clonotype was seen only a few times. The genes are TRBV20-1 and TRBJ1-5; D ambiguous. The CDR3 length is 14 residues. Trimming shortened V by 0 bases and J by 4 bases, and 10 bases separated the two germline ends. In germline, CDR1 is DFQATT, CDR2 SNEGSKA (reference sequence). In DNA, the CDR3 is TGCAGTGCTAGAGAGACCGAGGGTAATCAGCCCCAGCATTTT. Translated, it gives CSARETEGNQPQHF.

This clonotype was counted a few times. The chain carries TRBV7-9 and TRBJ2-1; D ambiguous. CDR3 size: 17 residues. Germline CDR1 is SEHNR and CDR2 is FQNEAQ (reference sequence). The V end was cut by 4 bases, the J end by 0 bases, with 16 bases between. In DNA form, the CDR3 reads TGTGCCAGCAGCTCCTTATTGGTGGATGGCTCCTACAATGAGCAGTTCTTC. It yields the protein CASSSLLVDGSYNEQFF.